This T cell receptor (beta chain) is drawn from a study of OX40 agonist ivuxolimab in advanced cancers. Background on the whole study: Ivuxolimab was an agonistic, fully human IgG2 monoclonal antibody directed against OX40 (CD134), a costimulatory receptor. Intravenous ivuxolimab was administered to patients every 2 weeks at six dose levels: 0.01, 0.1, 0.3, 1.5, 3 and 10 mg/kg. Of the approximately 50 dose-escalation patients, hepatocellular carcinoma was present in roughly 19, melanoma in approximately 15, renal cell carcinoma in 9 and head and neck cancer in 9. The dose-escalation cohort was 80% to 90% male with a mean age of roughly 60 years, ranging from 23 to 79. Patients were allowed to have had prior anti-PD-1, anti-PD-L1 or anti-CTLA-4 therapy, and approximately 40% of the dose-escalation patients had been treated with checkpoint inhibitors. Three dose-escalation patients achieved partial responses, one with hepatocellular carcinoma and two with cutaneous melanoma. Peripheral TCRbeta sequencing was intended to test whether TCR sequence diversity was altered and clonal T-cell expansion was caused by ivuxolimab. The paper describes the monotherapy dose-escalation part (N ≈ 49 patients) of the phase I trial of ivuxolimab.

The trial excluded patients who had a history of autoimmune disease or were on systemic immunosuppression. Peripheral blood for TCR sequencing was drawn from every dose cohort at baseline, at cycle 4 day 1 and at cycle 7 day 1. Samples came from an open-label, multicenter, first-in-human phase I dose-escalation trial of ivuxolimab. Adults with locally advanced or metastatic melanoma, renal cell, hepatocellular, or head and neck squamous cell carcinoma were enrolled in the trial. CD4+ and CD8+ T cells were sorted separately from peripheral blood before TCR sequencing. Genomic DNA was extracted from sorted cells for sequencing of the TCRbeta CDR3 region. TCRbeta CDR3 regions were sequenced using the immunoSEQ Assay. Imported from immuneACCESS, the table was reduced by TCRdb to in-frame sequences with V and J called. These copies leave out some clones; in studies compared against another copy, an unresolved V gene accounts for under half, and the cause of the remainder is not known. The table for this sample lists 15,000 to 20,000 clones; roughly 87% of them were counted only once. The ten largest clonotypes hold 25% of the sample.

CDR1 SGHAT and CDR2 FQNNGV are derived from the germline V gene. V gives up 8 bases and J gives up 9 bases, and the segment between their germline ends measures 17 bases. From its cysteine to its phenylalanine, the CDR3 spans 13 amino acids. The entry retains the CDR3 DNA only, 39 bases that are in frame from base 1. The paper as a whole reports these results and caveats: In the 0.1-3.0 mg/kg groups, partial responders had among the lowest normalized peripheral clonal expansion, particularly in CD8+ T cells. The antigen specificity of the clonally expanded peripheral T cells was not determined. At doses from 0.1 to 3.0 mg/kg, clonal expansion was seen in both CD4+ and CD8+ blood T cells between baseline and week 6. After ivuxolimab, CD8+ T cells had more expanded clones than CD4+ T cells on average. Low levels of normalized T-cell clonal expansion were also seen in some patients who did not respond.

As regards this clone: The antigen it binds to is not known. Base qualities are missing; no much larger clone stands one base away.

The receptor was derived from an adult with an advanced solid tumor such as melanoma, head and neck, liver or kidney cancer. The chain employs TRBV11-2 and TRBJ2-1; TRBD2 could be the D gene, as 5 bases match. Material: CD4+ or CD8+ T cells sorted from blood, obtained in a trial of the OX40 agonist ivuxolimab. The CDR3 amino acid sequence is: CASSLALSGEQFF. The nucleotide sequence is given as TGTGCCAGCTCTCTTGCCTTGAGCGGTGAGCAGTTCTTC.